These T cell receptor beta chains were read from a single sample in a study of T cell changes during pregnancy in multiple sclerosis. Assay used: immunoSEQ multiplex PCR; TCRdb lists only in-frame clones, some missing. Seen here are tens of thousands of clones, about 91% observed once, and the top ten hold approximately 5%. The sample here was CD8+ T cells from peripheral blood mononuclear cells, taken before pregnancy. These receptors were taken from a female donor with multiple sclerosis, enrolled in a pregnancy study. Each CDR3 is given with its conserved first and last residue. D genes are given only for firm matches. The size field is filled for only some rows; it gives once, few, many or a size class.

v_call: TRBV4-1; d_call: NA; clone_size: NA; j_call: TRBJ1-3; cdr3_nt: TGCGCCAGCAGCCAATATCAGAGGGTAGAGGGAAACACCATATATTTT; cdr3_aa: CASSQYQRVEGNTIYF
v_call: TRBV9; d_call: TRBD1; clone_size: NA; j_call: TRBJ1-6; cdr3_nt: TGTGCCAGCAGCCGGGACAGGGACACCTATAATTCACCCCTCCACTTT; cdr3_aa: CASSRDRDTYNSPLHF
v_call: TRBV27; d_call: TRBD1; clone_size: NA; j_call: TRBJ1-2; cdr3_nt: TGTGCCAGCAGTGGACAGGGAGATGGCTACACCTTC; cdr3_aa: CASSGQGDGYTF
v_call: TRBV7-8; d_call: NA; clone_size: NA; j_call: TRBJ1-2; cdr3_nt: TGTGCCAGCAGCTTATCCTTGGACACCTACTATGGCTACACCTTC; cdr3_aa: CASSLSLDTYYGYTF
v_call: TRBV7-3; d_call: TRBD1; clone_size: NA; j_call: TRBJ1-1; cdr3_nt: TGTGCCAGCAGCTTCGGGACAGGCTCTGAAGCTTTCTTT; cdr3_aa: CASSFGTGSEAFF
v_call: TRBV5-1; d_call: NA; clone_size: once; j_call: TRBJ1-4; cdr3_nt: TGCGCCAGCAGTGAAAGCGGGGAAAAACTGTTTTTT; cdr3_aa: CASSESGEKLFF
v_call: TRBV6-5; d_call: NA; clone_size: NA; j_call: TRBJ1-4; cdr3_nt: TGTGCCAGCAGAATGGGGGGTGGAGAAAAACTGTTTTTT; cdr3_aa: CASRMGGGEKLFF
v_call: TRBV2; d_call: TRBD1; clone_size: NA; j_call: TRBJ1-1; cdr3_nt: TGTGCCAGCAGTGAAACGGGACAGGGGAGGGCTGAAGCTTTCTTT; cdr3_aa: CASSETGQGRAEAFF
v_call: TRBV30; d_call: NA; clone_size: few; j_call: TRBJ2-3; cdr3_nt: TGTGCCTGGAGTGCCAGCGGCTTGGGAGATACGCAGTATTTT; cdr3_aa: CAWSASGLGDTQYF
v_call: TRBV29-1; d_call: NA; clone_size: NA; j_call: TRBJ2-6; cdr3_nt: TGCAGCGTTGAAGATGCGGGTGGGGCCAACGTCCTGACTTTC; cdr3_aa: CSVEDAGGANVLTF
v_call: TRBV7-8; d_call: NA; clone_size: once; j_call: TRBJ1-1; cdr3_nt: TGTGCCAGCAGCCCTAGCAGGACTGAAGCTTTCTTT; cdr3_aa: CASSPSRTEAFF
v_call: TRBV14; d_call: NA; clone_size: NA; j_call: TRBJ2-3; cdr3_nt: TGTGCCAGCAGCCAAGAAGGGACTTCAAATACGCAGTATTTT; cdr3_aa: CASSQEGTSNTQYF
v_call: TRBV10-2; d_call: NA; clone_size: NA; j_call: TRBJ2-5; cdr3_nt: TGCGCCACCGCCTCCCCGGGTGAACAAGAGACCCAGTACTTC; cdr3_aa: CATASPGEQETQYF
v_call: TRBV6-1; d_call: NA; clone_size: NA; j_call: TRBJ1-2; cdr3_nt: TGTGCCAGCCAATTTAGAACACAGGGTGACTATGGCTACACCTTC; cdr3_aa: CASQFRTQGDYGYTF
v_call: TRBV27; d_call: NA; clone_size: NA; j_call: TRBJ2-7; cdr3_nt: TGTGCCAGCAGTTTCCGCAGGGGATACGAGCAGTACTTC; cdr3_aa: CASSFRRGYEQYF
v_call: TRBV7-6; d_call: TRBD1; clone_size: NA; j_call: TRBJ2-3; cdr3_nt: TGTGCCAGCAGCGGCCCCTACAGGGGGCGCAGCCCAGATACGCAGTATTTT; cdr3_aa: CASSGPYRGRSPDTQYF
v_call: TRBV13; d_call: TRBD2; clone_size: NA; j_call: TRBJ2-1; cdr3_nt: TGTGCCAGCAGCCCCGGAGGGGTAGCGGGGGTGTCAAATGAGCAGTTCTTC; cdr3_aa: CASSPGGVAGVSNEQFF
v_call: TRBV5-6; d_call: NA; clone_size: NA; j_call: TRBJ2-1; cdr3_nt: TGTGCCAGCAGCTTAGCCGGTTATGAGCAGTTCTTC; cdr3_aa: CASSLAGYEQFF
v_call: TRBV15; d_call: NA; clone_size: NA; j_call: TRBJ1-1; cdr3_nt: TGTGCCACCAGCAGCGCCCTGGGGGCAGCTTTCTTT; cdr3_aa: CATSSALGAAFF
v_call: TRBV19; d_call: NA; clone_size: NA; j_call: TRBJ1-1; cdr3_nt: TGTGCCAGTAGTTGGGCAGCTATGAACACTGAAGCTTTCTTT; cdr3_aa: CASSWAAMNTEAFF
v_call: TRBV29-1; d_call: TRBD1; clone_size: NA; j_call: TRBJ2-1; cdr3_nt: TGCAGCGTGAGTGGGACAGGAGTGTACAATGAGCAGTTCTTC; cdr3_aa: CSVSGTGVYNEQFF
v_call: TRBV6-1; d_call: NA; clone_size: NA; j_call: TRBJ2-3; cdr3_nt: TGTGCCAGCAGTGAAGCGCTGGAGGGGTGGAGGACAGATACGCAGTATTTT; cdr3_aa: CASSEALEGWRTDTQYF
v_call: TRBV9; d_call: TRBD2; clone_size: NA; j_call: TRBJ2-1; cdr3_nt: TGTGCCAGCACCGCCGGGGGGTCGGATGGCAATGAGCAGTTCTTC; cdr3_aa: CASTAGGSDGNEQFF
v_call: TRBV7-8; d_call: NA; clone_size: NA; j_call: TRBJ2-1; cdr3_nt: TGTGCCAGCAGCTTAGGGGGGGGGCCCTCCTACAATGAGCAGTTCTTC; cdr3_aa: CASSLGGGPSYNEQFF
v_call: TRBV6-5; d_call: NA; clone_size: NA; j_call: TRBJ2-2; cdr3_nt: TGTGCCAGCAGTTACTCGGCTGGCACCGGGGAGCTGTTTTTT; cdr3_aa: CASSYSAGTGELFF
v_call: TRBV30; d_call: TRBD2; clone_size: NA; j_call: TRBJ2-5; cdr3_nt: TGTGCCTGGAGTGACGAGAGCGGGGGGGAGGAGACCCAGTACTTC; cdr3_aa: CAWSDESGGEETQYF
v_call: TRBV6-6; d_call: TRBD1; clone_size: NA; j_call: TRBJ1-1; cdr3_nt: TGTGCCAGCAGCCTACAGGGGGCTAGCACTGAAGCTTTCTTT; cdr3_aa: CASSLQGASTEAFF
v_call: TRBV7-8; d_call: NA; clone_size: NA; j_call: TRBJ1-3; cdr3_nt: TGTGCCAGCAGCTTAGCCGGGGGGGGAAACACCATATATTTT; cdr3_aa: CASSLAGGGNTIYF
v_call: TRBV19; d_call: NA; clone_size: NA; j_call: TRBJ2-1; cdr3_nt: TGTGCCAGTAGTATCGCCTACAATGAGCAGTTCTTC; cdr3_aa: CASSIAYNEQFF
v_call: TRBV2; d_call: TRBD2; clone_size: once; j_call: TRBJ2-1; cdr3_nt: TGTGCCAGCAGTGACCCTAGCGGGGGGTACAATGAGCAGTTCTTC; cdr3_aa: CASSDPSGGYNEQFF
v_call: TRBV29-1; d_call: NA; clone_size: NA; j_call: TRBJ1-2; cdr3_nt: TGCAGCGTTGTCGGCCAGGGGAGCGGCGGCTACACCTTC; cdr3_aa: CSVVGQGSGGYTF
v_call: TRBV29-1; d_call: TRBD1; clone_size: NA; j_call: TRBJ1-2; cdr3_nt: TGCAGCGCCACCTCAGACAGGGGCTATGGCTACACCTTC; cdr3_aa: CSATSDRGYGYTF
v_call: TRBV15; d_call: TRBD1; clone_size: NA; j_call: TRBJ2-3; cdr3_nt: TGTGCCACCAGCGGGGACAGTTTTGCAGATACGCAGTATTTT; cdr3_aa: CATSGDSFADTQYF
v_call: TRBV5-1; d_call: NA; clone_size: once; j_call: TRBJ1-4; cdr3_nt: TGCGCCAGCAGCTTGGGCAGCGGGGTTAGCGAAAAACTGTTTTTT; cdr3_aa: CASSLGSGVSEKLFF
v_call: TRBV11-2; d_call: NA; clone_size: NA; j_call: TRBJ2-7; cdr3_nt: TGTGCCAGCAGCCAGACAGGCGAGCAGTACTTC; cdr3_aa: CASSQTGEQYF
v_call: TRBV10-1; d_call: TRBD1; clone_size: NA; j_call: TRBJ1-6; cdr3_nt: TGCGCGTTCAACAGGACAGGGACCGATGAACTTAGGTCCTATAATTCACCCCTCCACTTT; cdr3_aa: CAFNRTGTDELRSYNSPLHF
v_call: TRBV6-5; d_call: NA; clone_size: NA; j_call: TRBJ1-6; cdr3_nt: TGTGCCAGCAGACCCTCCGGGATTTCACCCCTCCACTTT; cdr3_aa: CASRPSGISPLHF